Following are 2 T cell receptor beta chains from one sample sequenced in a study of tumor and adjacent non-tumor tissue in lung cancer. A modified ARM-PCR protocol with three rounds of nested PCR amplified TCRbeta. Using its own MiXCR run on the multiplex PCR reads, TCRdb lists one record per CDR3 protein. The sample comprises tens of thousands of distinct CDR3 sequences, 55% to 80% of which are singletons, and about a tenth rests with the top ten. RNA was extracted from bulk tissue without any cell sorting. Sequencing input: lung tumor tissue. These receptors all come from a woman in her thirties or forties with non-small cell lung cancer.

By frequency in the sample, this clonotype is medium-sized. V gene TRBV11-2 combines with J gene TRBJ2-1; TRBD1 matches 9 bases. The CDR3 extends over 16 amino acids. The V gene's germline CDR1 is SGHAT and CDR2 FQNNGV. V lost 2 bases and J lost 5; bases outside the gene matches: 7. The DNA of the CDR3 is TGTGCCAGCAGCTTAATCACAGGGGGCGCTGACAATGAGCAGTTCTTC. Translation: CASSLITGGADNEQFF.

As concerns this clonotype: One junction end disagrees with the germline gene, perhaps due to a read error. The J gene is TRBJ2-7, the V gene TRBV11-2; TRBD1 agrees at 8 bases. CDR1 and CDR2 (germline): SGHAT, FQNNGV. The CDR3 has 15 residues. CDR3 loop: CASSMGTGVQYKQYF. CDR3 in DNA: TGTGCCAGCAGCATGGGGACAGGAGTACAGTACAAGCAGTATTTC.